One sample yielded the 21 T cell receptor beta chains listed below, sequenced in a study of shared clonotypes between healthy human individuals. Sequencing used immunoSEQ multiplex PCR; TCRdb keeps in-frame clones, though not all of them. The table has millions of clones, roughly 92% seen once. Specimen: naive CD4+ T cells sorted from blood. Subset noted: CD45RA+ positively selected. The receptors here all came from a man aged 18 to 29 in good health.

CDR3 sequence: CASSTRGGNYGYTF. The CDR3 DNA follows: TGTGCCAGCAGCACCCGCGGCGGAAACTATGGCTACACCTTC. The genes are TRBV6-6 and TRBJ1-2; D is ambiguous. There are 14 residues in the CDR3. The V end was cut by 6 bases, the J end by 2 bases, with 13 bases between. Germline V gene lookup returns CDR1 MNHNY and CDR2 SVGAGI (reference sequence).

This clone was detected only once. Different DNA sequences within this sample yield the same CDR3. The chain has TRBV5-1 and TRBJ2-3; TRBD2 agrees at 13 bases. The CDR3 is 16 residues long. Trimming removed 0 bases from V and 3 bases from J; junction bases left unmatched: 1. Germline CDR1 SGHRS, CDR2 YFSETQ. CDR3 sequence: CASSLGLAGGTDTQYF. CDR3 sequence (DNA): TGCGCCAGCAGCTTGGGACTAGCGGGGGGTACAGATACGCAGTATTTT.

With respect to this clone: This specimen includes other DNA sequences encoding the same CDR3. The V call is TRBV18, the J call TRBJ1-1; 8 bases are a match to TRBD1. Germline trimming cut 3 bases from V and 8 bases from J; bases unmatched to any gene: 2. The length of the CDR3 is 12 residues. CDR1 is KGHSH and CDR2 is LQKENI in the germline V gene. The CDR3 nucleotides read TGTGCCAGCTCACCCCGGACAGGGGAAGCTTTCTTT. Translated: CASSPRTGEAFF.

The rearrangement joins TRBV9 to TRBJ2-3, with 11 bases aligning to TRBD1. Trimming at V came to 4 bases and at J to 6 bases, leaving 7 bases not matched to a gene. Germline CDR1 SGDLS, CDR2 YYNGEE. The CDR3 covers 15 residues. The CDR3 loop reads CASSRTGGDLDTQYF. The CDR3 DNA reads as TGTGCCAGCAGCCGGACAGGGGGCGATTTGGATACGCAGTATTTT.

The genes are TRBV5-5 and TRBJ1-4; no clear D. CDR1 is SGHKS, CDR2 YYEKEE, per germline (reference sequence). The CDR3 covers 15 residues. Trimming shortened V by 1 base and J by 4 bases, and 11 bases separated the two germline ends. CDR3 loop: CASSLRSGFNEKLFF. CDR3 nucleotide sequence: TGTGCCAGCAGCTTGCGATCTGGGTTTAATGAAAAACTGTTTTTT.

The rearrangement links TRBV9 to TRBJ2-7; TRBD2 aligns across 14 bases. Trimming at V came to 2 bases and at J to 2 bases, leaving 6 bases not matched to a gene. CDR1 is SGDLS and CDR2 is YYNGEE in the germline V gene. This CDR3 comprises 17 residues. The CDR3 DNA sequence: TGTGCCAGCAGCGTTGGGACTAGCGGGAGCCCCCCCTACGAGCAGTACTTC. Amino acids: CASSVGTSGSPPYEQYF. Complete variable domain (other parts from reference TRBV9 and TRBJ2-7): DSGVTQTPKHLITATGQRVTLRCSPRSGDLSVYWYQQSLDQGLQFLIQYYNGEERAKGNILERFSAQQFPDLHSELNLSSLELGDSALYFCASSVGTSGSPPYEQYFGPGTRLTVT.

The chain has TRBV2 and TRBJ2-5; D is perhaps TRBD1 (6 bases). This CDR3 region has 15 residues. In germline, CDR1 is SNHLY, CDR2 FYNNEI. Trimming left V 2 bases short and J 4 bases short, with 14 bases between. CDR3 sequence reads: CASSETGMGPETQYF. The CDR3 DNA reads TGTGCCAGCAGTGAAACAGGGATGGGGCCAGAGACCCAGTACTTC.

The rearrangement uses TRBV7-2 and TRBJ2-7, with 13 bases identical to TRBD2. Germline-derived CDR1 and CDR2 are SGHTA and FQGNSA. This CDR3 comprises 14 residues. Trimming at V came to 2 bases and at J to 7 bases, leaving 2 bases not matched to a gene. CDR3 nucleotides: TGTGCCAGCAGCTTATGGACTAGCGGGGGAGAGCAGTACTTC. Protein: CASSLWTSGGEQYF.

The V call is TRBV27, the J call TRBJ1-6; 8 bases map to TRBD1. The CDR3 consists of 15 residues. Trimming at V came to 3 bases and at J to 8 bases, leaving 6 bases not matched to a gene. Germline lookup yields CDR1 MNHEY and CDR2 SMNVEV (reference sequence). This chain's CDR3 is CASSLIGQGYSPLHF. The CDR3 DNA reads TGTGCCAGCAGTTTGATCGGACAGGGATATTCACCCCTCCACTTT.

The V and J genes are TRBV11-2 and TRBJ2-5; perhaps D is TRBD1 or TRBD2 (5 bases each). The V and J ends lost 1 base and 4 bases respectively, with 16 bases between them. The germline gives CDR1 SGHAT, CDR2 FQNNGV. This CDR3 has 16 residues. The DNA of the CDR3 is TGTGCCAGCAGCTTAGGGGCGGCCGGGACGATAGAGACCCAGTACTTC. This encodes CASSLGAAGTIETQYF.

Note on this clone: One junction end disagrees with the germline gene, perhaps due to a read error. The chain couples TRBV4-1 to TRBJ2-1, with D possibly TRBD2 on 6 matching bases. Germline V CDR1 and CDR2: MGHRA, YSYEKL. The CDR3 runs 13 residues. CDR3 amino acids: CASSSFFKGLRIF. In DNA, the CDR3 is TGCGCCAGCAGCTCTTTTTTTAAGGGACTTCGAATCTTC.

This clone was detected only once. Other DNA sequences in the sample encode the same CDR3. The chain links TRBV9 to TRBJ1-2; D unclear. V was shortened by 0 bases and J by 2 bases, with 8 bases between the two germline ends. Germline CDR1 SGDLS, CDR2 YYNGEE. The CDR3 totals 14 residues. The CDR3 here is CASSVDGGNYGYTF. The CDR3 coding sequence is TGTGCCAGCAGCGTAGATGGAGGCAACTATGGCTACACCTTC.

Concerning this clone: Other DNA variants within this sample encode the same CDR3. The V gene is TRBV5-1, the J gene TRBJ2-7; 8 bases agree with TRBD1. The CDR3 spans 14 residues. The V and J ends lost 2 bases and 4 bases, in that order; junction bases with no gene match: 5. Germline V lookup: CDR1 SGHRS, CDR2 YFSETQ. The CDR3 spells CASSLGQGGYEQYF. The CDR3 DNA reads TGCGCCAGCAGCTTAGGACAGGGTGGTTACGAGCAGTACTTC.

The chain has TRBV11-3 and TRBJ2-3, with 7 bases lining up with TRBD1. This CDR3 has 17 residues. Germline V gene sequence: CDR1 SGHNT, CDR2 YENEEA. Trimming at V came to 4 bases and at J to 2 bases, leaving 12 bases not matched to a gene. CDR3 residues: CASSWGTDCLVTDTQYF. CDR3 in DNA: TGTGCCAGCAGCTGGGGGACAGATTGTTTAGTCACAGATACGCAGTATTTT.

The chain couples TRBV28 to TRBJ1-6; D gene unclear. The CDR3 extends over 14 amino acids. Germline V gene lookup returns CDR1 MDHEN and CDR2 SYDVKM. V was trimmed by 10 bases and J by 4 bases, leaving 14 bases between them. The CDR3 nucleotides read TGTGCCACCACCGACACCGAATATAATTCACCCCTCCACTTT. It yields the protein CATTDTEYNSPLHF.

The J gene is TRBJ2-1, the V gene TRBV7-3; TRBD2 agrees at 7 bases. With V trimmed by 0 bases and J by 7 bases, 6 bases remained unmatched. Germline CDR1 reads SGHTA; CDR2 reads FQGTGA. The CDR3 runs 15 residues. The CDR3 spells CASSLTPGTKNEQFF. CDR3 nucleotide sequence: TGTGCCAGCAGCTTAACCCCAGGGACTAAGAATGAGCAGTTCTTC.

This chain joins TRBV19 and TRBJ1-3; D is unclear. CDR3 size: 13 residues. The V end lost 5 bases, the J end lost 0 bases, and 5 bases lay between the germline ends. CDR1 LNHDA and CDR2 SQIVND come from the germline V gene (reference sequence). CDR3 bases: TGTGCCAGTAGTTTCCGCTCTGGAAACACCATATATTTT. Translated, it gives CASSFRSGNTIYF. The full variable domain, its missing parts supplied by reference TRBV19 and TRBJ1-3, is DGGITQSPKYLFRKEGQNVTLSCEQNLNHDAMYWYRQDPGQGLRLIYYSQIVNDFQKGDIAEGYSVSREKKESFPLTVTSAQKNPTAFYLCASSFRSGNTIYFGEGSWLTVV.

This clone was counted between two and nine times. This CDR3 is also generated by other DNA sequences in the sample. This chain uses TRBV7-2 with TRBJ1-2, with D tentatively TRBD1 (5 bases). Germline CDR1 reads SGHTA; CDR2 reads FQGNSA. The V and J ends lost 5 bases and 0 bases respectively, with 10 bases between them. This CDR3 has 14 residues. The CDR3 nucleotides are TGTGCCAGCAGCCCGGGGGGTGCTAACTATGGCTACACCTTC. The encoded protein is CASSPGGANYGYTF.

The CDR3 is CASSLFQGKFYEQYF. CDR3 nucleotide sequence: TGTGCCAGCAGCTTGTTTCAAGGGAAGTTTTACGAGCAGTACTTC. The chain joins TRBV5-6 to TRBJ2-7; D is uncertain. Germline-derived CDR1 and CDR2 are SGHDT and YYEEEE. This CDR3 region has 15 residues. The ends were cut back, 1 base at V and 4 bases at J, with 15 bases in the middle. Filled out from reference TRBV5-6 and TRBJ2-7, the complete variable domain reads DAGVTQSPTHLIKTRGQQVTLRCSPKSGHDTVSWYQQALGQGPQFIFQYYEEEERQRGNFPDRFSGHQFPNYSSELNVNALLLGDSALYLCASSLFQGKFYEQYFGPGTRLTVT.

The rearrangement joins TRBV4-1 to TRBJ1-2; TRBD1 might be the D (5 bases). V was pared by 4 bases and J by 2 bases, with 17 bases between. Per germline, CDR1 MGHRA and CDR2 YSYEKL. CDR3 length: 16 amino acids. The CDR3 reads CASSPSSGRSNYGYTF. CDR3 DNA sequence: TGCGCCAGCAGCCCCTCATCGGGACGGTCGAACTATGGCTACACCTTC.

The CDR3 sequence is CATSRLWDSSYNSPLHF. The DNA for the CDR3 is TGTGCCACCAGCAGACTCTGGGACAGCTCCTATAATTCACCCCTCCACTTT. The gene calls are TRBV15 and TRBJ1-6; 7 bases align to TRBD1. Germline CDR1 reads LNHNV; CDR2 reads YYDKDF (reference sequence). CDR3 size: 17 residues. The junction had 4 bases not matched to a gene; V was cut back by 2 bases and J by 0 bases.